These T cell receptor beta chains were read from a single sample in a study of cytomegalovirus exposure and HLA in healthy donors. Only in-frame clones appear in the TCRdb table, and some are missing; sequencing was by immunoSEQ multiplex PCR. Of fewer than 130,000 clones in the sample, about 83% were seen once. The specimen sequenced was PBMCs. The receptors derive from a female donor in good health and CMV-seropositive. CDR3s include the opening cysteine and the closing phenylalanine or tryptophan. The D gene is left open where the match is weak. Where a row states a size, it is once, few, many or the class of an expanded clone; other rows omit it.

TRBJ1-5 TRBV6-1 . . TGTGCCAGCAGGAGAGGACAGTCAAGCAATCAGCCCCAGCATTTT CASRRGQSSNQPQHF
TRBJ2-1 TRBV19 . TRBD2 TGTGCCAGTAGTATAAGTAAAAAGATGGCGGGGGTGCCCCTATTCTTC CASSISKKMAGVPLFF
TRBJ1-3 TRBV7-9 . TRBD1 TGTGCCAGCAGCTTAGCGGAAGGGGACAGTATTAAGGGAAACACCATATATTTT CASSLAEGDSIKGNTIYF
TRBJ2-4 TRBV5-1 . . TGCGCCAGCAGATCCGGGGAAGTTGCCAAAAACATTCAGTACTTC CASRSGEVAKNIQYF
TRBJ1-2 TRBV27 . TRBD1 TGTGCCAGCAGTTTCTCCGGGACAGGGAATGGCTACACCTTC CASSFSGTGNGYTF
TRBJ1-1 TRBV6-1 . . TGTGCCAGCAGTGAAAGGGGGTTAAACACTGAAGCTTTCTTT CASSERGLNTEAFF
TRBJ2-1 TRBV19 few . TGTGCCAGTAGTACGGACAGTACAATGAGGCAGTTCTTC CASSTDSTMRQFF
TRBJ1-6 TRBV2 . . TGTGCCGGCAGTCCTCAGGGCGGTAATTCACCCCTCCACTTT CAGSPQGGNSPLHF
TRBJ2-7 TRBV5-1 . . TGCGCCAGCAGACGGTTGTCAGGGAACTACGAGCAGTACTTC CASRRLSGNYEQYF
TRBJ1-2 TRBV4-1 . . TGCGCCAGCAGCCAAGATCTAAACAGGCACTATGGCTACACCTTC CASSQDLNRHYGYTF
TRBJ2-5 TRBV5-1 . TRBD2 TGCGCCAGCAGCCCCGAATATCCGGGGGGGCCGGAGGAGACCCAGTACTTC CASSPEYPGGPEETQYF
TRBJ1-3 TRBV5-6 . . TGTGCCAGCAGCTTGGACAGGGCCAGAGGAAACACCATATATTTT CASSLDRARGNTIYF
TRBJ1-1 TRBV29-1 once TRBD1 TGCAGCGCGGCGGGACAGATGAACACTGAAGCTTTCTTT CSAAGQMNTEAFF
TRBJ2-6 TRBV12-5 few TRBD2 TGTGCTAGTGGTTTGGGCAGACTAGCGGGGACCAACGTCCTGACTTTC CASGLGRLAGTNVLTF
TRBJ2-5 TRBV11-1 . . TGTGCCAGCAGCCTAACACGGACATGGGAGACCCAGTACTTC CASSLTRTWETQYF
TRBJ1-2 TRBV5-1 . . TGCGCCAGCAGTGAAATGACAGGCACCTATGGCTACACCTTC CASSEMTGTYGYTF
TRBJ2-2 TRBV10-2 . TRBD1 TGCGCCAGCAGAGGACAGGGGGCTTACGGGGAGCTGTTTTTT CASRGQGAYGELFF
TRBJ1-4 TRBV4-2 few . TGTGCCAGCAGCCGACCCGGGCGCGGGGTTGGGAATGAAAAACTGTTTTTT CASSRPGRGVGNEKLFF
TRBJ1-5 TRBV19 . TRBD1 TGTGCCAGTACCCCGGTATGGACAGGAGGGAGTAGCAATCAGCCCCAGCATTTT CASTPVWTGGSSNQPQHF
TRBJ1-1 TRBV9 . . TGTGCCAGCAGCGGGGGAGGGGAGAACACTGAAGCTTTCTTT CASSGGGENTEAFF
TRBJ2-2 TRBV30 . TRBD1 TGTGCCTGGCCGAGACAGGGGACCGGGGAGCTGTTTTTT CAWPRQGTGELFF
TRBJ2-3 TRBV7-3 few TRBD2 TGTGCCAGCAGCAAAATAGCGGGAGTTCCAGATACGCAGTATTTT CASSKIAGVPDTQYF
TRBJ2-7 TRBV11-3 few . TGTGCCAGCAGCTTAAGTAAAGGGGGAGAGCAGTACTTC CASSLSKGGEQYF
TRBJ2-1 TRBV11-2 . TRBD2 TGTGCCAGCAGCTCCAGGGTAGCGGGAGCAATTAATGAGCAGTTCTTC CASSSRVAGAINEQFF
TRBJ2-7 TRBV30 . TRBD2 TGTGCCTGGACCCCTAGCCTAGCGGGAGTAGAGCAGTACTTC CAWTPSLAGVEQYF
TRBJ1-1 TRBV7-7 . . TGTGCTAGCAGCTTCCGTGGGAGAGAGGGCACTGAAGCTTTCTTT CASSFRGREGTEAFF
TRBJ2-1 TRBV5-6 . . TGTGCCAGCAGCCTGGGACTTCACAATGAGCAGTTCTTC CASSLGLHNEQFF
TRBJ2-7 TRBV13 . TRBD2 TGTGCCAGCAGCTTAGCGGGGGGGGTCTCCTACGAGCAGTACTTC CASSLAGGVSYEQYF
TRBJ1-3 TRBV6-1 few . TGTGCCAGCAGGAACAGGGTCGACGGAAACACCATATATTTT CASRNRVDGNTIYF
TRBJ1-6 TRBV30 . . TGTGCCTGGAGTAAGAGACAGGACGCCTATAATTCACCCCTCCACTTT CAWSKRQDAYNSPLHF
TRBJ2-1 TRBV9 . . TGTGCCAGCAGCGTAGGGCAATTCTCCTACAATGAGCAGTTCTTC CASSVGQFSYNEQFF
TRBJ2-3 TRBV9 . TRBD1 TGTGCCAGCAGCCTTACTGCGGGGACAGGGACAGATACGCAGTATTTT CASSLTAGTGTDTQYF
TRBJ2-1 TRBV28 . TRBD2 TGTGCCAGCAGTTTAGGACTAGCGGGAGCCTGGAATGAGCAGTTCTTC CASSLGLAGAWNEQFF
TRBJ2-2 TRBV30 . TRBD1 TGTGCCTGGAGAGGGACAGGGACTCGTAGTGTGCTGTTTTTT CAWRGTGTRSVLFF
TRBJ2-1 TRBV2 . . TGTGCCAGCAGTGATGGCGGTAGGCAGTTCTTC CASSDGGRQFF
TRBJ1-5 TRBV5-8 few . TGTGCCAGCAGCTTTTATAGCAATCAGCCCCAGCATTTT CASSFYSNQPQHF
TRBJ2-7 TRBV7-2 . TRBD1 TGTGCCAGCAGCTTCGGGACAGCGATTTACGAGCAGTACTTC CASSFGTAIYEQYF
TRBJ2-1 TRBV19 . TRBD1 TGTGCCAGTGCCGGACAGGGGTCCTACAATGAGCAGTTCTTC CASAGQGSYNEQFF
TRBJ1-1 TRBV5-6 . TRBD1 TGTGCCAGCAGCGGCAGGGGGCGCACTGAAGCTTTCTTT CASSGRGRTEAFF
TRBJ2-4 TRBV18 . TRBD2 TGTGCCAGCTCACCATCCGGGGGGGTGAGACTAGCCAAAAACATTCAGTACTTC CASSPSGGVRLAKNIQYF
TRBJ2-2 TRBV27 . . TGTGCCAGCAGTTTATCGAACAGGGACACCGGGGAGCTGTTTTTT CASSLSNRDTGELFF
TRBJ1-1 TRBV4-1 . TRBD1 TGCGCCAGCAGCCAAGGGCTGGGAACAGGGGGGACTGAAGCTTTCTTT CASSQGLGTGGTEAFF
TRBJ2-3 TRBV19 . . TGTGCCAGTAGTTTCAGGATTCCCACAGATACGCAGTATTTT CASSFRIPTDTQYF